Listed here are 10 T cell receptor beta chains from one sample, sequenced in a study of shared clonotypes between healthy human individuals (dated by TCRdb to 2020 to 2022). Library construction relied on the immunoSEQ multiplex PCR assay. What TCRdb holds here is the immuneACCESS table cut down to in-frame rearrangements. Part of the clones is not present; checked against another copy, under half of the missing clones reflect an unresolved V gene, and the others are unexplained. Across this sample there are hundreds of thousands of clones, with around 95% seen only once. The ten largest clones capture approximately 0.11% of the sample. CD8 naive samples were obtained by positive selection for CCR7 among CD45RO-negative cells, yielding a CD45RA+CCR7+ population from which TemRA cells were excluded. Source material: naive CD8+ T cells sorted from blood. The sample's cell subset or site label, decoded: CD45RA+CCR7+. Receptor source: a woman aged 30 to 39 in good health.

For this clone: The same CDR3 is also encoded by other DNA sequences in this sample. The genes are TRBV28 and TRBJ1-1; no clear D gene. CDR3 length equals 14 residues. Trimming pared 2 bases from V and 1 base from J, leaving 8 bases between. Germline-derived CDR1 and CDR2 are MDHEN and SYDVKM. CDR3: CASSLTGGNTEAFF. The CDR3 DNA reads TGTGCCAGCAGTTTAACGGGAGGGAACACTGAAGCTTTCTTT.

This clone was detected only once. The chain combines TRBV2 with TRBJ1-4; D ambiguous. This CDR3 has 15 amino acids. Germline V lookup: CDR1 SNHLY, CDR2 FYNNEI. Trimming removed 5 bases at V and 2 bases at J, with 12 bases between. The DNA for the CDR3 is TGTGCCAGCAGTAAAGACACTTCTACTAATGAAAAACTGTTTTTT. Its translation: CASSKDTSTNEKLFF.

About this clone itself: The same CDR3 is also encoded by other DNA sequences in this sample. The chain combines TRBV28 with TRBJ2-7, with 10 nucleotides matching TRBD1. The germline CDR1 and CDR2 sequences are MDHEN and SYDVKM. V lost 2 bases to trimming and J lost 4 bases; unmatched junction nucleotides: 2. The CDR3 consists of 14 residues. CDR3 amino acids: CASSLDRGPYEQYF. CDR3 sequence (DNA): TGTGCCAGCAGTTTAGACAGGGGGCCTTACGAGCAGTACTTC. The full variable domain, rest sourced from reference TRBV28 and TRBJ2-7, is DVKVTQSSRYLVKRTGEKVFLECVQDMDHENMFWYRQDPGLGLRLIYFSYDVKMKEKGDIPEGYSVSREKKERFSLILESASTNQTSMYLCASSLDRGPYEQYFGPGTRLTVT.

The CDR3 DNA sequence: TGTGCCAGTAGTATTGCGGCAACATATAGCAATCAGCCCCAGCATTTT. It codes for CASSIAATYSNQPQHF. V is TRBV19 and J is TRBJ1-5; no reliable D call. The V end lost 3 bases, the J end lost 0 bases, and 12 bases lay between the germline ends. The CDR3 runs 16 residues. Per germline, CDR1 LNHDA and CDR2 SQIVND (reference sequence).

The V call is TRBV7-8, the J call TRBJ2-1; D remains unclear. V lost 4 bases to trimming and J lost 5 bases, with 12 bases between them. Germline lookup yields CDR1 SGHVS and CDR2 FQNEAQ. The CDR3 consists of 14 residues. The CDR3 loop reads CASSSYRPDNEQFF. Here the CDR3 DNA reads TGTGCCAGCAGCTCATACAGACCGGACAATGAGCAGTTCTTC.

The gene calls are TRBV6-1 and TRBJ2-2, with 8 bases that match TRBD1. After removal of 8 bases from V and 4 bases from J, the junction contained 9 bases not matched to a gene. The CDR3 covers 15 residues. The V gene's germline CDR1 is MNHNS and CDR2 SASEGT. CDR3 region: CASLTGVRVTGELFF. The CDR3 coding sequence is TGTGCCAGCCTGACAGGGGTGAGGGTCACCGGGGAGCTGTTTTTT.

The rearrangement links TRBV9 to TRBJ1-1; the D gene is possibly TRBD1 (6 bases). Between the trimmed V and J ends, which lost 5 bases and 6 bases, there was a span of 14 bases. The germline CDR1 and CDR2 sequences are SGDLS and YYNGEE. The CDR3 loop spans 13 amino acids. The CDR3 region is CASSGGGRAEAFF. The CDR3 DNA sequence: TGTGCCAGCAGTGGAGGGGGTCGCGCTGAAGCTTTCTTT.

This sequence joins TRBV7-9 and TRBJ2-7; tentatively, D is TRBD2 (5 bases). The CDR3 loop spans 12 amino acids. Germline lookup yields CDR1 SEHNR and CDR2 FQNEAQ (reference sequence). Trimming cost V 5 bases and J 3 bases, with 8 bases left between them. Written as DNA, the CDR3 is TGTGCCAGCAGCCATACTAGCTACGAGCAGTACTTC. Translating it yields CASSHTSYEQYF.

V usage is TRBV15 and J usage is TRBJ2-7, with a possible D match to TRBD2 (6 bases). Trimming pared 5 bases from V and 5 bases from J, leaving 16 bases between. The germline gives CDR1 LNHNV, CDR2 YYDKDF (reference sequence). CDR3 size: 14 residues. CDR3 sequence: CATSPDWEVHEQYF. The CDR3 coding sequence is TGTGCCACCAGCCCGGACTGGGAGGTCCACGAGCAGTACTTC.

CDR3 DNA: TGTGCCAGCAGCAGGGGACAGGGGGCAGGTGAGCAGTACTTC. Its translation: CASSRGQGAGEQYF. The rearrangement links TRBV13 to TRBJ2-7; 12 positions match TRBD1. CDR1 is PRHDT, CDR2 FYEKMQ, per germline (reference sequence). The CDR3 is 14 amino acids. V dropped 5 bases and J dropped 7; count of bases not matched to a gene: 6.